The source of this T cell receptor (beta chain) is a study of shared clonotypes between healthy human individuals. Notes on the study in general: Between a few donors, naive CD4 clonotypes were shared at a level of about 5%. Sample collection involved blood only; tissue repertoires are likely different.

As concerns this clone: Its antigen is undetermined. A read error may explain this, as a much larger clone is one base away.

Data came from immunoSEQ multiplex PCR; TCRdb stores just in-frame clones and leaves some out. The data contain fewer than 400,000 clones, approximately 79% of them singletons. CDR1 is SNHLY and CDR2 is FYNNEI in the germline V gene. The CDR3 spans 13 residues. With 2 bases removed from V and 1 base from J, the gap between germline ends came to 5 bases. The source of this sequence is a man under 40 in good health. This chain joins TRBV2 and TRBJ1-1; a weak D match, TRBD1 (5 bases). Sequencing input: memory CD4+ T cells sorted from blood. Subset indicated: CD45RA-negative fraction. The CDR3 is CASSERGNTEAFF. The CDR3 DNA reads TGTGCCAGCAGTGAAAGGGGGAACACTGAAGCTTTCTTT.